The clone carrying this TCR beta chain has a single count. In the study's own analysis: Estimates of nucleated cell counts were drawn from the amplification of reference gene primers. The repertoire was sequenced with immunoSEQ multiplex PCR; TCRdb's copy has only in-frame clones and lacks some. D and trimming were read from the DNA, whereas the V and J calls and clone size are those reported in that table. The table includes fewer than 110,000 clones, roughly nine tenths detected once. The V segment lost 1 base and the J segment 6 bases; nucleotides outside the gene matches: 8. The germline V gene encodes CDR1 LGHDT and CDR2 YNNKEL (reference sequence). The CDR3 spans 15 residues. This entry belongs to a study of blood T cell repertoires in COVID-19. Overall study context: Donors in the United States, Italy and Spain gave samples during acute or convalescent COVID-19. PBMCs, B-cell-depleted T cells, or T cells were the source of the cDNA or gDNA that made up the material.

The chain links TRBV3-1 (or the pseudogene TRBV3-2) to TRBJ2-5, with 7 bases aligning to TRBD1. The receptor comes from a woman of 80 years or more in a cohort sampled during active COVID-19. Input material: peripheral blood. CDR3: CASSQGPDRTKTQYF. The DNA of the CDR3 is TGTGCCAGCAGCCAAGGCCCGGACAGGACCAAGACCCAGTACTTC.